The 7 T cell receptor beta chains listed next were all sequenced from one sample in a study of identical twins. A single record per CDR3 protein comes from TCRdb applying MiXCR to the 5' RACE reads. The table has 1.5 million to 2 million distinct CDR3 sequences, less than 40% seen once. The sample consisted of cord blood. Receptor source: a newborn girl in good health.

This clonotype was counted only a few times. This chain connects TRBV12-5 to TRBJ2-1, with D possibly being TRBD2 (6 bases). Germline values: CDR1 LGHNT, CDR2 FRNRAP. The CDR3 covers 18 residues. V lost 6 bases and J 10 bases, leaving 31 bases between the germline ends. The CDR3: CASGLLLTVDREFGEQFF. The CDR3 DNA follows: TGTGCTAGTGGCCTGCTGTTGACGGTGGATCGGGAGTTCGGGGAGCAGTTCTTC.

V gene TRBV9 combines with J gene TRBJ2-3; 10 nucleotides agree with TRBD2. This CDR3 spans 18 amino acids. With V trimmed by 0 bases and J by 1 base, 8 bases remained unmatched. The germline V gene has CDR1 SGDLS and CDR2 YYNGEE. The CDR3 region is CASSVDKSSGSRTDTQYF. CDR3 in DNA: TGTGCCAGCAGCGTAGATAAGTCTAGCGGGAGCCGCACAGATACGCAGTATTTT. Variable domain in full (rest from reference TRBV9 and TRBJ2-3): DSGVTQTPKHLITATGQRVTLRCSPRSGDLSVYWYQQSLDQGLQFLIQYYNGEERAKGNILERFSAQQFPDLHSELNLSSLELGDSALYFCASSVDKSSGSRTDTQYFGPGTRLTVL.

The chain carries TRBV29-1 and TRBJ2-1, with D possibly being TRBD2 (6 bases). Germline assignment: CDR1 SQVTM and CDR2 ANQGSEA. This CDR3 is built from 13 residues. V dropped 4 bases and J dropped 7 bases, with 14 bases sitting between them. The CDR3 loop is CSVGGGRVNEQFF. The CDR3 bases are TGCAGCGTTGGTGGAGGGAGAGTGAATGAGCAGTTCTTC.

The V call is TRBV6-1, the J call TRBJ1-2, with D possibly being TRBD1 (5 bases). The CDR3 is 14 residues long. V gave up 1 base and J gave up 9 bases, with 15 bases separating them. CDR1 and CDR2 from the germline V gene are MNHNS and SASEGT. The CDR3 reads CASSEGGLKPSYTF. The DNA for the CDR3 is TGTGCCAGCAGTGAAGGGGGACTCAAACCGAGCTACACCTTC.

This clonotype was counted only a few times. The chain joins TRBV27 to TRBJ1-2; no clear D gene. This CDR3 contains 14 residues. CDR1 and CDR2 (germline): MNHEY, SMNVEV (reference sequence). With 8 bases removed from V and 2 bases from J, the gap between germline ends came to 15 bases. The CDR3 nucleotides read TGTGCCAGCCGATATAATGGAGGCAACTATGGCTACACCTTC. Encoded protein: CASRYNGGNYGYTF.

This clonotype has a handful of counts. As DNA, the CDR3 is TGCAGCGTAAAAGGGCAGGGGGCTGAAAAACTGTTTTTT. Translated: CSVKGQGAEKLFF. This chain links TRBV29-1 with TRBJ1-4; TRBD1 matches at 8 bases. The CDR3 consists of 13 residues. Germline CDR1 SQVTM, CDR2 ANQGSEA. Trimming removed 6 bases from V and 7 bases from J; junction bases left unmatched: 7.

This clonotype showed up just a few times. The rearrangement uses TRBV10-3 and TRBJ2-1, with 15 nucleotides matching TRBD2. V lost 4 bases and J lost 1; bases outside the gene matches: 17. Germline V gene data show CDR1 as ENHRY and CDR2 as SYGVKD. This CDR3 is built from 22 residues. DNA of the CDR3: TGTGCCATCAGTGGTCCCGGAAAAGGACTAGCGGGAGGGAAAGGGTCCTACAATGAGCAGTTCTTC. Protein: CAISGPGKGLAGGKGSYNEQFF.